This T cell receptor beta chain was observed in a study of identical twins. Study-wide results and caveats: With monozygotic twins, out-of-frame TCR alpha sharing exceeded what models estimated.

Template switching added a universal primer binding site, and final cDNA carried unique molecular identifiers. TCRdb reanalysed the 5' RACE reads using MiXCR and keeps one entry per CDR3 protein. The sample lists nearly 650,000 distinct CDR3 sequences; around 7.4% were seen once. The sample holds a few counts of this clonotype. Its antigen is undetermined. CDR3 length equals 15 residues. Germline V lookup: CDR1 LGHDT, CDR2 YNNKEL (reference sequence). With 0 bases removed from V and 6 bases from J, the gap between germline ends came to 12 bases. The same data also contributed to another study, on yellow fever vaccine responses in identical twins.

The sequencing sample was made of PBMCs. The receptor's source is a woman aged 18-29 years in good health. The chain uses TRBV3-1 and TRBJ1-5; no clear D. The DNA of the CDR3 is TGTGCCAGCAGCCAAGAAGGCGGGGTGGGTCAGCCCCAGCATTTT. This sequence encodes CASSQEGGVGQPQHF.